Shown below are 17 T cell receptor beta chains from a single sample sequenced in a study of beta chain features in type 1 diabetes. Reverse transcription of all isolated RNA meant that expressed TCRB transcripts were sequenced. Some clones are missing from TCRdb's copy, which holds only in-frame ones; the method was immunoSEQ multiplex PCR. The sample contains 130,000 to 150,000 clones, about 8.7% of which appear only once. Specimen: central memory CD4+ T cells from blood. These receptor sequences come from a man between 18 and 35 years old in good health.

This clone was counted only a few times. The chain links TRBV19 to TRBJ1-5, with 8 nucleotides matching TRBD1. V trimming: 6 bases; J trimming: 3 bases; junction bases outside the gene matches: 4. CDR3 size: 14 residues. Germline V gives CDR1 LNHDA, CDR2 SQIVND (reference sequence). The CDR3 reads CASSWTGTNQPQHF. As DNA, the CDR3 is TGTGCCAGTAGCTGGACAGGGACCAATCAGCCCCAGCATTTT.

In this sample, this clone turned up a few times. The chain joins TRBV6-5 to TRBJ1-2, with D perhaps matching TRBD1 (6 bases). Germline values: CDR1 MNHEY, CDR2 SVGAGI. The V end lost 4 bases, the J end lost 4 bases, and 10 bases lay between the germline ends. The CDR3 extends over 13 amino acids. CDR3 in amino acids: CASSSWDIYGYTF. The CDR3, as DNA: TGTGCCAGCAGTTCGTGGGACATCTATGGCTACACCTTC.

This chain joins TRBV27 and TRBJ1-2; D gene unclear. V lost 9 bases, J lost 1 base, and 9 bases lay in between. There are 12 residues in the CDR3. Germline V gives CDR1 MNHEY, CDR2 SMNVEV (reference sequence). The DNA for the CDR3 is TGTGCCAGAAAGACACTTAACTATGGCTACACCTTC. It is translated as CARKTLNYGYTF.

This rearrangement joins TRBV19 to TRBJ2-1, with D maybe TRBD1 (5 bases). The CDR3 totals 15 residues. V was cut by 3 bases and J by 4 bases, with 13 bases left in between. Looked up from germline, CDR1 is LNHDA and CDR2 is SQIVND (reference sequence). CDR3 sequence reads: CASSILQGAYNEQFF. The CDR3 nucleotides are TGTGCCAGTAGTATCCTCCAGGGCGCGTACAATGAGCAGTTCTTC.

This clone was counted only a few times. The chain combines TRBV14 with TRBJ2-1; 9 bases are a match to TRBD1. The CDR3 consists of 17 residues. Per the germline V gene, CDR1 is SGHDN and CDR2 is FVKESK. V shed 8 bases and J 9 bases; nucleotides not matched to a gene: 20. CDR3 in DNA: TGTGCCAGCGGGACAGTTTCTGGGGACAGGGCGGTAGGTGAGCAGTTCTTC. Protein sequence: CASGTVSGDRAVGEQFF.

This chain connects TRBV5-1 to TRBJ2-2; TRBD1 might be the D (8 bases). Germline CDR1 reads SGHRS; CDR2 reads YFSETQ. The CDR3 is 15 amino acids. V dropped 1 base and J dropped 7 bases, with 14 bases sitting between them. The CDR3, as DNA: TGCGCCAGCAGCTTGTCGACAGGGGAGGGCGGGGAGCTGTTTTTT. Its protein product is CASSLSTGEGGELFF.

To note about this clone: The same CDR3 is also encoded by other DNA sequences in this sample. The chain's CDR3 is CASSPDRGGYTF. CDR3 nucleotide sequence: TGTGCCAGCTCACCGGACAGAGGGGGCTACACCTTC. This chain links TRBV18 with TRBJ1-2, with TRBD1 as a possible D gene (6 bases). Germline CDR1 KGHSH, CDR2 LQKENI. The CDR3 contains 12 residues. Trimming cost V 3 bases and J 8 bases, with 10 bases left between them.

This clone was detected many times. V gene TRBV14 combines with J gene TRBJ1-2; D gene unclear. V was shortened by 0 bases and J by 8 bases, with 10 bases between the two germline ends. Germline V gene data show CDR1 as SGHDN and CDR2 as FVKESK. The CDR3 length is 13 residues. CDR3 in amino acids: CASSQDWSGGYTF. The DNA of the CDR3 is TGTGCCAGCAGCCAAGATTGGTCCGGGGGCTACACCTTC.

The chain has TRBV7-9 and TRBJ1-3; D remains ambiguous. The CDR3 is 15 amino acids. Germline V gene data show CDR1 as SEHNR and CDR2 as FQNEAQ (reference sequence). V lost 0 bases and J 0 bases, leaving 6 bases between the germline ends. The CDR3 loop is CASSLAGLSGNTIYF. CDR3 coding DNA: TGTGCCAGCAGCTTAGCAGGACTCTCTGGAAACACCATATATTTT. Combining the CDR3 with reference TRBV7-9 and TRBJ1-3 gives the whole variable domain DTGVSQNPRHKITKRGQNVTFRCDPISEHNRLYWYRQTLGQGPEFLTYFQNEAQLEKSRLLSDRFSAERPKGSFSTLEIQRTEQGDSAMYLCASSLAGLSGNTIYFGEGSWLTVV.

This clone was seen many times. This chain uses TRBV29-1 with TRBJ2-5, with D possibly being TRBD2 (6 bases). Trimming took 7 bases from V and 3 from J, leaving 15 bases between them. The CDR3 runs to 13 residues. Germline CDR1 and CDR2: SQVTM and ANQGSEA. The CDR3 region has the DNA TGCAGCGCTCTAACAGGAGGGGAAGAGACCCAGTACTTC. It yields the protein CSALTGGEETQYF.

This clone appeared a few times. V gene TRBV7-2 combines with J gene TRBJ1-6; D is perhaps TRBD1 (5 bases). The CDR3 has 15 residues. The V end lost 1 base, the J end lost 4 bases, and 8 bases lay between the germline ends. Germline-derived CDR1 and CDR2 are SGHTA and FQGNSA. The CDR3 is CASSLGTLYNSPLHF. The CDR3 nucleotides are TGTGCCAGCAGCTTAGGGACACTTTATAATTCACCCCTCCACTTT.

In this sample, this clone turned up many times. V gene TRBV7-2 combines with J gene TRBJ2-3, with a tentative D call TRBD2 (5 bases). V lost 5 bases, J lost 4 bases, and 13 bases lay in between. The germline gives CDR1 SGHTA, CDR2 FQGNSA. The CDR3 is 14 amino acids. The CDR3, as DNA: TGTGCCAGCAGCCCCTCGAGGGTGGCAGATACGCAGTATTTT. Protein: CASSPSRVADTQYF.

CDR3 loop: CASSRGKDTQYF. CDR3 DNA: TGTGCCAGCAGTCGAGGGAAAGATACGCAGTATTTT. The rearrangement uses TRBV6-5 and TRBJ2-3; tentatively, D is TRBD2 (5 bases). Germline CDR1 is MNHEY and CDR2 is SVGAGI. Trimming pared 5 bases from V and 5 bases from J, leaving 8 bases between. CDR3 length: 12 residues.

This clone has a handful of counts. V is TRBV30 and J is TRBJ1-3; D gene unclear. V was pared by 7 bases and J by 0 bases, with 10 bases between. This CDR3 has 13 amino acids. Germline V gene data show CDR1 as GTSNPN and CDR2 as SVGIG (reference sequence). CDR3 amino acids: CAFRDSSGNTIYF. The CDR3 coding sequence is TGTGCCTTCCGGGATTCCTCTGGAAACACCATATATTTT.

The genes are TRBV28 and TRBJ2-1, with 10 bases fitting TRBD2. This CDR3 is built from 13 residues. V dropped 6 bases and J dropped 8; count of bases not matched to a gene: 4. CDR1 and CDR2 from the germline V gene are MDHEN and SYDVKM. The CDR3 is CASRSGGAYEQFF. Here the CDR3 DNA reads TGTGCCAGCAGGAGCGGGGGGGCCTATGAGCAGTTCTTC.

The rearrangement uses TRBV6-6 and TRBJ2-7; 9 bases map to TRBD2. The germline V gene has CDR1 MNHNY and CDR2 SVGAGI (reference sequence). Trimming cost V 10 bases and J 0 bases; bases outside gene matches: 7. The CDR3 is 14 residues long. The CDR3 region is CAIRLAESSYEQYF. In nucleotides, the CDR3 is TGTGCCATCAGACTAGCGGAAAGCTCCTACGAGCAGTACTTC.

This clone was counted between two and nine times. The chain combines TRBV6-6 with TRBJ2-5, with 11 bases aligning to TRBD2. V lost 10 bases and J lost 2; bases outside the gene matches: 6. The CDR3 is made up of 14 amino acids. Germline CDR1 and CDR2: MNHNY and SVGAGI (reference sequence). DNA for the CDR3: TGTGCCACAGCCACTAGCGGGGGACAAGAGACCCAGTACTTC. Translating it yields CATATSGGQETQYF.